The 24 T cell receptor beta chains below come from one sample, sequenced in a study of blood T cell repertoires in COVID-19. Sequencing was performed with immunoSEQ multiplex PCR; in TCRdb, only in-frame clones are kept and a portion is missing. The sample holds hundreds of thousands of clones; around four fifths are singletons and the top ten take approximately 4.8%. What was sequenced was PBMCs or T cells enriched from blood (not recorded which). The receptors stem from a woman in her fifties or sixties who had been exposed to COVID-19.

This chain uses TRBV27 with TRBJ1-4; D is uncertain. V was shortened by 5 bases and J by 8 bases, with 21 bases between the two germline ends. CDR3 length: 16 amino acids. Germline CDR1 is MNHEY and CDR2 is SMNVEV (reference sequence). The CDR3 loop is CASSPRPAAGREKLFF. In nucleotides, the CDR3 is TGTGCCAGCAGTCCCAGACCCGCTGCAGGTCGAGAAAAACTGTTTTTT.

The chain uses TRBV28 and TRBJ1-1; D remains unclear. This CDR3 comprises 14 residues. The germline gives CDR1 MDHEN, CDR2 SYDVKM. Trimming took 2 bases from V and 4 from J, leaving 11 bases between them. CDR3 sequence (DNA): TGTGCCAGCAGTTTAATCCTCCTCGGCACTGAAGCTTTCTTT. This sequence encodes CASSLILLGTEAFF.

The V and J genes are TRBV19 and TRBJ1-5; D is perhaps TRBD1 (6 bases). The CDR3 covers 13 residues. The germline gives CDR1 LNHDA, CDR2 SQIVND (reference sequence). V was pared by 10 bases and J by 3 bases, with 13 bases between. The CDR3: CATMTGTNQPQHF. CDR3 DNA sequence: TGTGCCACCATGACAGGCACCAATCAGCCCCAGCATTTT.

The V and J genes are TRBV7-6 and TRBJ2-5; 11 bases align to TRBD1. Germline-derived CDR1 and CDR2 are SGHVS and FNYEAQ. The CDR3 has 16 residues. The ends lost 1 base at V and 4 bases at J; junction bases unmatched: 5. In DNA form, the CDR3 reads TGTGCCAGCAGCTTAGATAGGACAGGGGGCCGAGAGACCCAGTACTTC. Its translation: CASSLDRTGGRETQYF.

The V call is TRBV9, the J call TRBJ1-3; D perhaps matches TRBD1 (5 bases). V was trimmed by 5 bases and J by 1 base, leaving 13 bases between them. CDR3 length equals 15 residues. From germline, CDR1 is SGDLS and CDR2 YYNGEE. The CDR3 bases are TGTGCCAGCAGTGCCACCGGACAATCTGGAAACACCATATATTTT. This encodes CASSATGQSGNTIYF.

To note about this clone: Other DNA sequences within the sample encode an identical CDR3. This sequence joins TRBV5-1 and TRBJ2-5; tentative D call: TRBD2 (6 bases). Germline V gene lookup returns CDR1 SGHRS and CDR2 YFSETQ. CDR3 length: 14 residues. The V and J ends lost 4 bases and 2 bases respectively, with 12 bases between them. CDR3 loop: CASSLGTAQETQYF. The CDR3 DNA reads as TGCGCCAGCAGCCTCGGGACTGCACAAGAGACCCAGTACTTC.

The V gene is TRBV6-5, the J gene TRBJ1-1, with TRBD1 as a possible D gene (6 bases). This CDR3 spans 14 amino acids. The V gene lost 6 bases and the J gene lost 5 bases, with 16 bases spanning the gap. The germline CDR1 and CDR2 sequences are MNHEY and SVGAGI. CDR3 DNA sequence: TGTGCCAGCAGCAGGGACATCGGGGCGACTGAAGCTTTCTTT. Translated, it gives CASSRDIGATEAFF.

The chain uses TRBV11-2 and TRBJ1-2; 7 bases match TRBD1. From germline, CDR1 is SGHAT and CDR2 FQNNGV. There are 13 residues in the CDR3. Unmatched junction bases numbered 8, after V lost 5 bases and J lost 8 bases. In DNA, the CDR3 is TGTGCCAGCAGCCCGGGACGGACAGGCGGCTACACCTTC. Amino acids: CASSPGRTGGYTF.

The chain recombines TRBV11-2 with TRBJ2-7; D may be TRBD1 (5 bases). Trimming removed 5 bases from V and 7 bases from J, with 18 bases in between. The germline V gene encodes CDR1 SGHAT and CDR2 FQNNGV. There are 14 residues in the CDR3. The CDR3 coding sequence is TGTGCCAGCAGCCCATTCAGGGTGATGAGGGAGCAGTACTTC. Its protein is CASSPFRVMREQYF.

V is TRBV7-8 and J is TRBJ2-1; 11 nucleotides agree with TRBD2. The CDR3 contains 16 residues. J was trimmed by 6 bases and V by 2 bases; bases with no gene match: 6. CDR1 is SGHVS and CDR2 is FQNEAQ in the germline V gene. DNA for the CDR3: TGTGCCAGCAGCTTATCTAGCGGGGGGTATTTCAATGAGCAGTTCTTC. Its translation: CASSLSSGGYFNEQFF.

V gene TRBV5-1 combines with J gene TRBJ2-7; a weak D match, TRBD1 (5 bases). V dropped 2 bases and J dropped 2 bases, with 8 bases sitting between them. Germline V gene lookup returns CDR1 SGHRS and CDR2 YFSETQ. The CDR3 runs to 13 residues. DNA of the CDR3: TGCGCCAGCAGCTTCAAGACAGCCTACGAGCAGTACTTC. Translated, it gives CASSFKTAYEQYF.

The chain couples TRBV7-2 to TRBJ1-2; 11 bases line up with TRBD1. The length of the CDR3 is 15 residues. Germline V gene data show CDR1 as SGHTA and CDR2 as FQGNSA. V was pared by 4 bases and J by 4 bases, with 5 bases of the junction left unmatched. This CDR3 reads CASSSGTGGGYGYTF. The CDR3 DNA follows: TGTGCCAGCAGCTCCGGGACAGGGGGGGGCTATGGCTACACCTTC.

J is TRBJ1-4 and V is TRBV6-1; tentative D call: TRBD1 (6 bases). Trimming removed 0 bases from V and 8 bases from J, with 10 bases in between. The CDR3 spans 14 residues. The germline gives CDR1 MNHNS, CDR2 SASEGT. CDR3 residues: CASSEAWTAEKLFF. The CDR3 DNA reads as TGTGCCAGCAGTGAAGCTTGGACAGCGGAAAAACTGTTTTTT.

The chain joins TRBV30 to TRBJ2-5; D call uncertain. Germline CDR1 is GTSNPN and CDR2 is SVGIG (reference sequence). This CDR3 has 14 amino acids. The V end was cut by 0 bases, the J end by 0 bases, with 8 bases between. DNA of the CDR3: TGTGCCTGGAGTGTCTCAGTGTACCAAGAGACCCAGTACTTC. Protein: CAWSVSVYQETQYF.

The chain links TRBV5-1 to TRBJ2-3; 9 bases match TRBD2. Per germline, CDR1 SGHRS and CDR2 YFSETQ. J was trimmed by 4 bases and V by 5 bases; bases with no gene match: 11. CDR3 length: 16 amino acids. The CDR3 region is CASRASGAPIPDTQYF. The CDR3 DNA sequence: TGCGCCAGCAGAGCTAGCGGGGCTCCCATCCCAGATACGCAGTATTTT.

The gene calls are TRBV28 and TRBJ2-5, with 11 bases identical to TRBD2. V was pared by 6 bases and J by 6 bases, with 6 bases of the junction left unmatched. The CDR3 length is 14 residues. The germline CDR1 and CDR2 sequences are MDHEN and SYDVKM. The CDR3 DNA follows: TGTGCCAGCAGCCTTCCTAGCGGGGGGAAGACCCAGTACTTC. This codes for CASSLPSGGKTQYF.

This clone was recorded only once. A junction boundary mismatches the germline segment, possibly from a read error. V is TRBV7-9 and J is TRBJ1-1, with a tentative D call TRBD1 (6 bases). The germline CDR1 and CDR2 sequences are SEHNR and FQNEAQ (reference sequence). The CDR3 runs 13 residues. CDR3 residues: CASDDGGKRGAFF. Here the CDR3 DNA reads TGCGCCAGCGATGACGGGGGCAAGCGGGGGGCTTTCTTT.

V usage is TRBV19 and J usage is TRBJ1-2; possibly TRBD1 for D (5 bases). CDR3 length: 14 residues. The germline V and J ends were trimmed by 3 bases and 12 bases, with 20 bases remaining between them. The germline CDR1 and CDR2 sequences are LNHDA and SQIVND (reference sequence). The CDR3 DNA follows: TGTGCCAGTAGTATTGGAGGGGATATAGGCCGGAACACCTTC. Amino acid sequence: CASSIGGDIGRNTF.

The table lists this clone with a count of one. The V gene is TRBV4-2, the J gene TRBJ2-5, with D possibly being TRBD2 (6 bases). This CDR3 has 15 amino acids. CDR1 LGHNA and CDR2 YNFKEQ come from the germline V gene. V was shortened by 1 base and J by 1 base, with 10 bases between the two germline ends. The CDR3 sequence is CASSQAGGSQETQYF. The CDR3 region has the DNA TGTGCCAGCAGCCAAGCTGGGGGGTCCCAAGAGACCCAGTACTTC.

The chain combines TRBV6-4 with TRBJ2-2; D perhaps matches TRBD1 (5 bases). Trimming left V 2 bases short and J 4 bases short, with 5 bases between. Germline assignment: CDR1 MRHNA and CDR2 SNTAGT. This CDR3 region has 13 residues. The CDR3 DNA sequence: TGTGCCAGCAGTGACAGGGGCACCGGGGAGCTGTTTTTT. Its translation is CASSDRGTGELFF.

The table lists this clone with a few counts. The CDR3 spells CASSTGRSDTQYF. In nucleotides, the CDR3 is TGTGCCAGCAGTACAGGACGGTCAGATACGCAGTATTTT. The chain uses TRBV12-3 or TRBV12-4 and TRBJ2-3, with a possible D match to TRBD1 (5 bases). Trimming removed 5 bases from V and 4 bases from J, with 10 bases in between. The CDR3 loop spans 13 amino acids.

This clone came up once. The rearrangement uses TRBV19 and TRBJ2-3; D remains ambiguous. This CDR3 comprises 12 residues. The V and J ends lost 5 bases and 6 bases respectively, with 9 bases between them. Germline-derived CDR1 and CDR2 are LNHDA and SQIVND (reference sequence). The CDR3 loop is CASSFIRDTQYF. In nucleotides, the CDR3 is TGTGCCAGTAGTTTCATCAGGGATACGCAGTATTTT.

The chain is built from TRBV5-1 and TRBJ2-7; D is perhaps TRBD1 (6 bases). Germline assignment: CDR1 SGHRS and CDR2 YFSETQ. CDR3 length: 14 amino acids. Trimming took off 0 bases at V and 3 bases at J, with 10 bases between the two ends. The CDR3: CASSLVGGGYEQYF. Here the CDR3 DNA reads TGCGCCAGCAGCTTGGTAGGGGGTGGCTACGAGCAGTACTTC.

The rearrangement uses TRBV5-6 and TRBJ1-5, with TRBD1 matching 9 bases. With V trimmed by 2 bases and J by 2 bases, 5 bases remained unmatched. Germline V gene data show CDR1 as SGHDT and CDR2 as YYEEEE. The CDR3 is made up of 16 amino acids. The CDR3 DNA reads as TGTGCCAGCAGCTTAGGGACAGGGAGTGGCAATCAGCCCCAGCATTTT. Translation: CASSLGTGSGNQPQHF.